The TCR beta chain described here comes from a study of blood T cell repertoires in COVID-19. Profiled with immunoSEQ multiplex PCR; TCRdb holds only in-frame clones, not every one. Among some 300,000 clones listed, 89% were seen once. The TCR sequence derives from a woman aged 40 to 50 who had recovered from COVID-19. The material sequenced was PBMCs or T cells enriched from blood (not recorded which).

The CDR3 sequence: CASSLSSGRVYEQYF. DNA of the CDR3: TGTGCCAGCAGTTTGTCTAGCGGGAGGGTTTACGAGCAGTACTTC. V is TRBV27 and J is TRBJ2-7; 12 bases are a match to TRBD2. With V trimmed by 3 bases and J by 4 bases, 4 bases remained unmatched. Germline V gene lookup returns CDR1 MNHEY and CDR2 SMNVEV (reference sequence). The CDR3 consists of 15 residues.